This TCR beta chain was recovered during a study of graft-versus-host responses after intestinal transplantation. Overall study: Recipients had multivisceral, liver-intestinal, or isolated intestinal transplants. Each patient got anti-thymocyte globulin induction, then tacrolimus and steroids for approximately 3 years. Regarding the study as a whole: The study found high graft-versus-host to host-versus-graft clonal ratios in allografts of patients with graft-donor T cell macrochimerism.

Sequencing was performed with immunoSEQ multiplex PCR; in TCRdb, only in-frame clones are kept and a portion is missing. The sample yields some 23,000 clones, approximately 94% seen once. Worth noting for this clone: Its target is not known.

Germline lookup yields CDR1 SGHAT and CDR2 FQNNGV. Trimming took 5 bases from V and 0 from J, leaving 5 bases between them. The CDR3 is 13 residues long. The sample was PBMCs, taken 156 days after intestinal transplant. V and J are TRBV11-2 and TRBJ1-5, with D hard to call. This TCR came from a human patient who received an intestinal transplant, so some T cells may come from the graft donor. CDR3 sequence reads: CASSESSNQPQHF. The CDR3 DNA reads TGTGCCAGCAGCGAGTCTAGCAATCAGCCCCAGCATTTT.